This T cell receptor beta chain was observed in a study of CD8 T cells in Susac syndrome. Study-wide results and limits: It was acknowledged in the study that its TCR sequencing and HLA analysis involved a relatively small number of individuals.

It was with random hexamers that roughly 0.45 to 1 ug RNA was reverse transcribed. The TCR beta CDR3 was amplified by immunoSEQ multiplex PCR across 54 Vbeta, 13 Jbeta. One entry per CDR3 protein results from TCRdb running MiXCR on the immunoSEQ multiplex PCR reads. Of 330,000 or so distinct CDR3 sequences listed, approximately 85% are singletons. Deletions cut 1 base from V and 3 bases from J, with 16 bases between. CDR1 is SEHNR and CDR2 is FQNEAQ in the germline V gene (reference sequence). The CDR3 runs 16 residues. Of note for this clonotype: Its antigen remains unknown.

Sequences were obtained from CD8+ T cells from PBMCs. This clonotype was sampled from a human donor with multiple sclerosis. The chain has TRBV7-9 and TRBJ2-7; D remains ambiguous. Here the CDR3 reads CASSLETGGPLYEQYF. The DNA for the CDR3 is TGTGCCAGCAGCTTAGAAACGGGTGGACCCCTCTACGAGCAGTACTTC.